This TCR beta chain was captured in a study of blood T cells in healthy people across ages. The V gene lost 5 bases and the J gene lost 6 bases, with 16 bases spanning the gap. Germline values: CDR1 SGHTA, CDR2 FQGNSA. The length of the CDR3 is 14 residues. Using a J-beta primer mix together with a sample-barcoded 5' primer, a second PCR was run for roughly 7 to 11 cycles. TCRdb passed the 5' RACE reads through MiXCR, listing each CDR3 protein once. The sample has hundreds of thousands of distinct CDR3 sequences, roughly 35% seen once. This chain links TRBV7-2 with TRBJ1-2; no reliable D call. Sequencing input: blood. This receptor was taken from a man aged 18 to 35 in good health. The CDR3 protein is CASSLGLEGHGYTF. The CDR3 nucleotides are TGTGCCAGCAGCCTCGGGTTAGAAGGGCATGGCTACACCTTC.